This T cell receptor beta chain appears in the sequencing data of a study of technical replicates of blood from a handful of donors. Profiled with immunoSEQ multiplex PCR; TCRdb holds only in-frame clones, not every one. This sample carries some 68,000 clones, roughly 96% of them seen once, and the ten largest clones take roughly 0.24%. Trimming took 2 bases from V and 5 from J; bases not matched to a gene: 5. The CDR3 consists of 14 residues. Germline assignment: CDR1 GTSNPN and CDR2 SVGIG (reference sequence). Input material: T cells isolated from PBMCs. The chain joins TRBV30 to TRBJ2-1; TRBD2 matches at 8 bases. This TCR came from a human donor in good health. The CDR3 sequence: CAWSRLAPNNEQFF. In nucleotides, the CDR3 is TGTGCCTGGAGTAGACTAGCGCCTAACAATGAGCAGTTCTTC.